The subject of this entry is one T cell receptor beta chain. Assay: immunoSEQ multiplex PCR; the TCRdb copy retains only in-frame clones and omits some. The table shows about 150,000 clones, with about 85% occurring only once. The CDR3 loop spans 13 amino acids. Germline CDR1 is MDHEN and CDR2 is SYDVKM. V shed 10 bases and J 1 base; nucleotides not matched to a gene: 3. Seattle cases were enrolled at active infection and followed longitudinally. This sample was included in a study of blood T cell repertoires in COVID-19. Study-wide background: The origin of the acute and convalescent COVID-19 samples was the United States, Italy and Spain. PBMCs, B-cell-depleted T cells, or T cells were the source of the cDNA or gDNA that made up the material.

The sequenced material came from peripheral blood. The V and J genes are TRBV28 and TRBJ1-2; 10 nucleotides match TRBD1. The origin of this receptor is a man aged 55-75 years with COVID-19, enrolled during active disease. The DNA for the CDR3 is TGTGCCACCCGGACAGGGGGTAACTATGGCTACACCTTC. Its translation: CATRTGGNYGYTF.